This passage covers 17 T cell receptor beta chains from one sample sequenced in a study of OX40 agonist ivuxolimab in advanced cancers. Assay used: immunoSEQ multiplex PCR; TCRdb lists only in-frame clones, some missing. The sample consists of about 35,000 clones, roughly 80% of them appearing once. The sequencing used CD4+ or CD8+ T cells sorted from blood, collected in a trial of the OX40 agonist ivuxolimab. Every receptor here comes from an adult with an advanced solid tumor such as melanoma, head and neck, liver or kidney cancer.

The chain links TRBV7-2 to TRBJ2-6; D is ambiguous. Per the germline V gene, CDR1 is SGHTA and CDR2 is FQGNSA. V was pared by 1 base and J by 0 bases, with 7 bases between. The CDR3 is made up of 16 amino acids. CDR3 loop: CASSLEGSSGANVLTF. Written as DNA, the CDR3 is TGTGCCAGCAGCTTAGAGGGCAGCTCTGGGGCCAACGTCCTGACTTTC.

The V and J genes are TRBV7-2 and TRBJ2-3; D might be TRBD2 (5 bases). Germline V gene lookup returns CDR1 SGHTA and CDR2 FQGNSA. The CDR3 has 12 amino acids. V shed 1 base and J shed 8 bases, with 7 bases lying between them. The CDR3 DNA follows: TGTGCCAGCAGCTTAGAGGCGGGTACGCAGTATTTT. It codes for CASSLEAGTQYF.

The chain employs TRBV28 and TRBJ1-3, with D uncertain. The CDR3 has 14 residues. Trimming removed 2 bases at V and 0 bases at J, with 5 bases between. CDR1 and CDR2 (germline): MDHEN, SYDVKM. This CDR3 is CASSLPFSGNTIYF. CDR3 nucleotides: TGTGCCAGCAGTTTACCTTTCTCTGGAAACACCATATATTTT.

The chain joins TRBV27 to TRBJ1-2; D unresolved. The germline V gene has CDR1 MNHEY and CDR2 SMNVEV (reference sequence). Between the trimmed V and J ends, which lost 5 bases and 2 bases, there was a span of 15 bases. This CDR3 has 15 amino acids. Here the CDR3 DNA reads TGTGCCAGCAGTCGATGGGCATCGGAGAACTATGGCTACACCTTC. It encodes CASSRWASENYGYTF.

The chain employs TRBV5-1 and TRBJ2-7, with 11 bases fitting TRBD2. Germline V gene lookup returns CDR1 SGHRS and CDR2 YFSETQ. The CDR3 totals 16 residues. After removal of 0 bases from V and 3 bases from J, the junction contained 5 bases not matched to a gene. In DNA, the CDR3 is TGCGCCAGCAGCTTGGGGCTAGCGGGGGGTTACTACGAGCAGTACTTC. It codes for CASSLGLAGGYYEQYF.

The V gene is TRBV7-2, the J gene TRBJ2-2; D ambiguous. This CDR3 comprises 13 residues. The V end was cut by 2 bases, the J end by 5 bases, with 6 bases between. CDR1 SGHTA and CDR2 FQGNSA come from the germline V gene. CDR3 loop: CASSLHGTGELFF. As DNA, the CDR3 is TGTGCCAGCAGCTTACATGGGACCGGGGAGCTGTTTTTT. The full variable domain, rest sourced from reference TRBV7-2 and TRBJ2-2, is GAGVSQSPSNKVTEKGKDVELRCDPISGHTALYWYRQSLGQGLEFLIYFQGNSAPDKSGLPSDRFSAERTGGSVSTLTIQRTQQEDSAVYLCASSLHGTGELFFGEGSRLTVL.

This clone came up once. The J gene is TRBJ2-2, the V gene TRBV7-9; D ambiguous. The CDR3 contains 19 residues. V lost 5 bases and J lost 6, with 28 bases in between. In germline, CDR1 is SEHNR, CDR2 FQNEAQ (reference sequence). CDR3 in amino acids: CASSPLHGSSVSWAGELFF. CDR3 DNA sequence: TGTGCCAGCAGCCCTCTCCACGGGTCGAGCGTTTCTTGGGCCGGGGAGCTGTTTTTT.

This clone was seen just once. The rearrangement uses TRBV6-6 and TRBJ2-7, with D perhaps TRBD1 or TRBD2 (5 bases each). The CDR3 is 10 residues long. Germline CDR1 and CDR2: MNHNY and SVGAGI (reference sequence). Between the trimmed V and J ends, which lost 6 bases and 5 bases, there was a span of 5 bases. This CDR3 is CASRGDEQYF. DNA for the CDR3: TGTGCCAGCAGGGGGGACGAGCAGTACTTC.

The V gene is TRBV7-9, the J gene TRBJ1-2; D uncertain. V was trimmed by 5 bases and J by 0 bases, leaving 7 bases between them. Per germline, CDR1 SEHNR and CDR2 FQNEAQ (reference sequence). The CDR3 loop spans 13 amino acids. CDR3 region: CASSLTSNYGYTF. The CDR3 DNA follows: TGTGCCAGCAGCCTGACATCTAACTATGGCTACACCTTC.

The chain links TRBV5-4 to TRBJ2-5; 8 nucleotides line up with TRBD1. The CDR3 extends over 14 amino acids. CDR1 is SGHNT, CDR2 YYREEE, per germline (reference sequence). The trim removed 2 bases at V and 5 bases at J, leaving 5 bases unmatched. CDR3 sequence: CASSFRTGRETQYF. CDR3 sequence (DNA): TGTGCCAGCAGCTTCCGGACAGGGAGGGAGACCCAGTACTTC.

The chain employs TRBV27 and TRBJ1-1; D not certain. The CDR3 runs 13 residues. Germline lookup yields CDR1 MNHEY and CDR2 SMNVEV (reference sequence). V lost 5 bases and J lost 3, with 10 bases in between. CDR3 DNA sequence: TGTGCCAGCAGTCCCCGGTTCCACACTGAAGCTTTCTTT. Amino acid sequence: CASSPRFHTEAFF.

This clone was recorded only once. The chain uses TRBV15 and TRBJ1-6; TRBD1 might be the D (5 bases). CDR1 and CDR2 from the germline V gene are LNHNV and YYDKDF (reference sequence). V was trimmed by 5 bases and J by 7 bases, leaving 15 bases between them. This CDR3 has 15 amino acids. The CDR3 spells CATSSQGGVNSPLHF. For the CDR3, the DNA is TGTGCCACCAGCTCCCAGGGAGGGGTAAATTCACCCCTCCACTTT.

V is TRBV14 and J is TRBJ1-6; the D is unclear. The CDR3 is 13 amino acids. From germline, CDR1 is SGHDN and CDR2 FVKESK. V was cut by 1 base and J by 9 bases, with 7 bases left in between. This chain's CDR3 is CASSQVDGSPLHF. CDR3 sequence (DNA): TGTGCCAGCAGCCAAGTCGACGGTTCACCCCTCCACTTT.

The V gene is TRBV7-8, the J gene TRBJ2-7; D is perhaps TRBD1 (6 bases). Deletions cut 2 bases from V and 2 bases from J, with 16 bases between. This CDR3 comprises 16 residues. The V gene's germline CDR1 is SGHVS and CDR2 FQNEAQ. This CDR3 reads CASSLRSSGQTYEQYF. For the CDR3, the DNA is TGTGCCAGCAGCTTAAGGTCTTCGGGACAAACCTACGAGCAGTACTTC. The variable domain in full, completed from reference TRBV7-8 and TRBJ2-7, reads GAGVSQSPRYKVAKRGQDVALRCDPISGHVSLFWYQQALGQGPEFLTYFQNEAQLDKSGLPSDRFFAERPEGSVSTLKIQRTQQEDSAVYLCASSLRSSGQTYEQYFGPGTRLTVT.

The V gene is TRBV12-5, the J gene TRBJ2-7; 7 nucleotides agree with TRBD2. Unmatched junction bases numbered 2, after V lost 4 bases and J lost 5 bases. In germline, CDR1 is LGHNT, CDR2 FRNRAP. The CDR3 spans 12 residues. In DNA form, the CDR3 reads TGTGCTAGTGGTTGGGAGGGGAACGAGCAGTACTTC. This translates into CASGWEGNEQYF.

In the case of this clone: At one end the junction does not follow the germline gene, possibly because of a read error. This chain connects TRBV19 to TRBJ1-1; D remains unclear. The CDR3 length is 14 residues. CDR1 and CDR2 from the germline V gene are LNHDA and SQIVND (reference sequence). The CDR3 DNA reads TGTGCCAGTAGTATAAGACCCTCGAACGCTGAAGCTTTCTTT. As protein: CASSIRPSNAEAFF. The full variable domain, completed using reference TRBV19 and TRBJ1-1, is DGGITQSPKYLFRKEGQNVTLSCEQNLNHDAMYWYRQDPGQGLRLIYYSQIVNDFQKGDIAEGYSVSREKKESFPLTVTSAQKNPTAFYLCASSIRPSNAEAFFGQGTRLTVV.

The chain uses TRBV6-1 and TRBJ2-5; D call uncertain. Trimming took 5 bases from V and 5 from J, leaving 18 bases between them. In germline, CDR1 is MNHNS, CDR2 SASEGT. The CDR3 extends over 15 amino acids. The CDR3 region is CASSKPPNSVETQYF. For the CDR3, the DNA is TGTGCCAGCAGTAAGCCTCCTAATAGTGTGGAGACCCAGTACTTC.